The present TCR beta chain was sequenced within a study of identical twins. Study results and limitations: Out-of-frame alpha sequences common to twins were enriched for low generation probability. Models underpredicted monozygotic twin sharing of out-of-frame TCR alpha.

Unique molecular identifiers were in the cDNA, with template-switch universal primer binding. One entry per CDR3 protein, called by TCRdb with MiXCR from the 5' RACE reads. This sample has roughly 470,000 distinct CDR3 sequences; around an eighth occur once, and the top ten carry about 1%. This clonotype turned up a few times. Its cognate antigen is unknown. These sequences were also reported in another study, on yellow fever vaccine responses in identical twins.

This receptor was identified in a woman under 30 in good health. The sample consisted of CD4+ T cells sorted from blood.

For the CDR3, the DNA is TGTGCCAGCAGACACACTAGCGGGAGGGCCGGCGGGGAGCTGTTTTTT. This gives the protein CASRHTSGRAGGELFF. The chain is built from TRBV12-3 or TRBV12-4 and TRBJ2-2; 13 bases align to TRBD2. The CDR3 runs to 16 residues. J gave up 7 bases and V 6 bases, and 8 bases lay outside the gene matches.